These 28 T cell receptor beta chains originate from one sample sequenced in a study of Graves' ophthalmopathy and Graves' hyperthyroidism. Amplified material comprised TCR beta CDR3 regions derived from RNA transcripts. Following a first-round RT-PCR that used HTBI primers, a second-round multiplex PCR was carried out. From the multiplex PCR reads, TCRdb called clonotypes with MiXCR, one entry per CDR3 protein. The sample consists of about 740,000 distinct CDR3 sequences, 35% to 50% of them appearing once. Source material: peripheral blood. The receptors shown here come from an adult man with Graves' ophthalmopathy.

The V call is TRBV4-2, the J call TRBJ2-7, with 8 bases lining up with TRBD2. Germline trimming cut 4 bases from V and 6 bases from J; bases unmatched to any gene: 8. This CDR3 has 14 residues. Germline V lookup: CDR1 LGHNA, CDR2 YNFKEQ. Here the CDR3 reads CASSLRTSRGEQYF. Written as DNA, the CDR3 is TGTGCCAGCAGCCTTAGGACTAGCCGTGGCGAGCAGTACTTC.

The chain joins TRBV12-3 or TRBV12-4 to TRBJ2-5; 10 positions match TRBD1. This CDR3 has 15 residues. V lost 4 bases to trimming and J lost 5 bases; unmatched junction nucleotides: 7. DNA of the CDR3: TGTGCCAGCAGTTACGACAGGGGGCGCCTGGAGACCCAGTACTTC. Amino acid sequence: CASSYDRGRLETQYF.

Turning to this clonotype: This may arise from a read error, as a much more abundant clone is one base away. The rearrangement links TRBV7-9 to TRBJ1-5; D might be TRBD1 (5 bases). Looked up from germline, CDR1 is SEHNR and CDR2 is FQNEAQ (reference sequence). CDR3 length: 13 amino acids. Deletions cut 8 bases from V and 3 bases from J, with 11 bases between. The CDR3 sequence: CASVGHVNQPQHF. The CDR3 bases are TGTGCCAGCGTCGGACACGTCAATCAGCCCCAGCATTTT. The complete variable domain, with remaining parts taken from reference TRBV7-9 and TRBJ1-5, reads DTGVSQNPRHKITKRGQNVTFRCDPISEHNRLYWYRQTLGQGPEFLTYFQNEAQLEKSRLLSDRFSAERPKGSFSTLEIQRTEQGDSAMYLCASVGHVNQPQHFGDGTRLSIL.

With respect to this clonotype: The conserved phenylalanine or tryptophan is not found at the CDR3 terminus, so this likely reflects a read error. The DNA is left out, because the CDR3 cannot be placed on it with certainty; the CDR3 is given as TCRdb lists it. The chain recombines TRBV7-3 with TRBJ2-6. Termini included, the CDR3 measures 14 amino acids. Looked up from germline, CDR1 is SGHTA and CDR2 is FQGTGA. CDR3 protein: CASSITSGANVLLL.

This clonotype showed up just a few times. V gene TRBV12-3 or TRBV12-4 combines with J gene TRBJ1-1; 8 bases are shared with TRBD1. Unmatched junction bases numbered 3, after V lost 3 bases and J lost 3 bases. The CDR3 covers 14 residues. The CDR3 DNA follows: TGTGCCAGCAGTTTTCAGGGGGCGGACACTGAAGCTTTCTTT. Its translation: CASSFQGADTEAFF.

CDR3 bases: TGTGCCAGCAGTGAGTTGCGAAATTCACCCCTCCACTTT. This encodes CASSELRNSPLHF. The chain has TRBV2 and TRBJ1-6; D is unresolved. The CDR3 is 13 residues long. V shed 3 bases and J shed 7 bases, with 7 bases lying between them. Germline V gene lookup returns CDR1 SNHLY and CDR2 FYNNEI.

With regard to this clonotype: This may arise from a read error, as a much more abundant clone is one base away. This chain joins TRBV2 and TRBJ1-4; D possibly corresponds to TRBD1 (6 bases). V lost 6 bases to trimming and J lost 8 bases, with 16 bases between them. From germline, CDR1 is SNHLY and CDR2 FYNNEI. The CDR3 contains 14 residues. The CDR3 region is CASSLAGRGEKLFF. Here the CDR3 DNA reads TGTGCCAGCAGCTTAGCGGGCAGGGGCGAAAAACTGTTTTTT.

This chain uses TRBV9 with TRBJ2-2, with D perhaps matching TRBD1 (6 bases). V lost 5 bases and J 1 base, leaving 9 bases between the germline ends. The CDR3 is 14 amino acids. Germline lookup yields CDR1 SGDLS and CDR2 YYNGEE. As DNA, the CDR3 is TGTGCCAGCAGAGGACAGTGGAACACCGGGGAGCTGTTTTTT. Residues: CASRGQWNTGELFF.

The chain couples TRBV6-6 to TRBJ2-7; no clear D. Trimming stripped 0 bases from V and 0 bases from J, with 9 bases between. CDR3 size: 15 residues. From germline, CDR1 is MNHNY and CDR2 SVGAGI (reference sequence). As DNA, the CDR3 is TGTGCCAGCAGTTACTCTCCGCTCTCCTCCTACGAGCAGTACTTC. Translating gives CASSYSPLSSYEQYF.

This clonotype appeared many times. V usage is TRBV2 and J usage is TRBJ1-2; 11 nucleotides match TRBD1. Germline trimming cut 4 bases from V and 0 bases from J; bases unmatched to any gene: 4. The CDR3 sequence is 16 residues long. CDR1 is SNHLY, CDR2 FYNNEI, per germline. In nucleotides, the CDR3 is TGTGCCAGCAGTGGGGACAGGGGGAGAGCTAACTATGGCTACACCTTC. As protein: CASSGDRGRANYGYTF.

In its sample, this clonotype was seen a few times. The rearrangement uses TRBV7-2 and TRBJ2-7; D ambiguous. The germline gives CDR1 SGHTA, CDR2 FQGNSA. V lost 5 bases and J lost 3, with 20 bases in between. The CDR3 extends over 16 amino acids. CDR3 residues: CASSLQTPVLLYEQYF. CDR3 nucleotides: TGTGCCAGCAGCCTCCAGACACCCGTTTTACTCTACGAGCAGTACTTC.

This clonotype is a singleton in its sample. The chain is built from TRBV2 and TRBJ1-1; no definite D call. Germline lookup yields CDR1 SNHLY and CDR2 FYNNEI. V shed 9 bases and J shed 3 bases, with 2 bases lying between them. This CDR3 is 9 amino acids long. CDR3 DNA: TGTGCCAGGGACACTGAAGCTTTCTTT. This translates into CARDTEAFF.

Ten or more counts support this clonotype. This chain joins TRBV2 and TRBJ2-5; perhaps TRBD1 as D (5 bases). V gave up 7 bases and J gave up 4 bases, with 13 bases separating them. From germline, CDR1 is SNHLY and CDR2 FYNNEI. CDR3 length: 13 residues. The CDR3 DNA follows: TGTGCCAGCAATATTGGACAAGGAGAGACCCAGTACTTC. Protein sequence: CASNIGQGETQYF.

This clonotype was counted between two and nine times. The gene calls are TRBV20-1 and TRBJ1-5; the D gene is possibly TRBD1 (5 bases). CDR3 length equals 18 residues. In germline, CDR1 is DFQATT, CDR2 SNEGSKA (reference sequence). Deletions cut 2 bases from V and 0 bases from J, with 20 bases between. CDR3 loop: CSARSQGVQGYSNQPQHF. CDR3 DNA: TGCAGTGCTAGATCTCAAGGTGTTCAGGGATATAGCAATCAGCCCCAGCATTTT.

The chain carries TRBV14 and TRBJ1-2; 9 bases agree with TRBD1. Germline V gene data show CDR1 as SGHDN and CDR2 as FVKESK. V dropped 1 base and J dropped 7; count of bases not matched to a gene: 7. This CDR3 spans 15 amino acids. CDR3 coding DNA: TGTGCCAGCAGCCAAGGACAGGGGGACAAGGCTGGCTACACCTTC. This codes for CASSQGQGDKAGYTF. The whole variable domain, filled in from reference TRBV14 and TRBJ1-2, reads EAGVTQFPSHSVIEKGQTVTLRCDPISGHDNLYWYRRVMGKEIKFLLHFVKESKQDESGMPNNRFLAERTGGTYSTLKVQPAELEDSGVYFCASSQGQGDKAGYTFGSGTRLTVV.

This sequence joins TRBV7-9 and TRBJ1-1; 7 nucleotides match TRBD1. Unmatched junction bases numbered 10, after V lost 8 bases and J lost 1 base. The CDR3 covers 15 residues. Germline CDR1 reads SEHNR; CDR2 reads FQNEAQ (reference sequence). Here the CDR3 reads CASRGGGGENTEAFF. Written as DNA, the CDR3 is TGTGCCAGCCGGGGAGGGGGCGGAGAGAACACTGAAGCTTTCTTT.

This clonotype was seen only a few times. J is TRBJ2-5 and V is TRBV19; 9 bases map to TRBD1. The CDR3 length is 15 residues. Unmatched junction bases numbered 9, after V lost 2 bases and J lost 8 bases. Germline CDR1 LNHDA, CDR2 SQIVND (reference sequence). The CDR3 DNA is TGTGCCAGTAGTATAACAGGGGGCGCAGCCAGTACCCAGTACTTC. Its protein product is CASSITGGAASTQYF.

This chain links TRBV10-3 with TRBJ2-6; D uncertain. V was clipped by 3 bases and J by 4 bases, with 10 bases between them. The CDR3 consists of 15 residues. Germline V gives CDR1 ENHRY, CDR2 SYGVKD. Written as DNA, the CDR3 is TGTGCCATCAGTGATTTCTCATTCGGGGCCAACGTCCTGACTTTC. Its protein is CAISDFSFGANVLTF.

This clonotype has a handful of counts. The CDR3 DNA reads as TGTGCCACCAGCAGAGAGCAGGGTGTTGGCACCGGGGAGCTGTTTTTT. Translation gives CATSREQGVGTGELFF. This rearrangement joins TRBV15 to TRBJ2-2; a possible D gene is TRBD1 (5 bases). The germline CDR1 and CDR2 sequences are LNHNV and YYDKDF (reference sequence). Trimming took 0 bases from V and 4 from J, leaving 12 bases between them. This CDR3 spans 16 amino acids.

J is TRBJ1-2 and V is TRBV20-1; D may be TRBD1 (6 bases). Per the germline V gene, CDR1 is DFQATT and CDR2 is SNEGSKA (reference sequence). This CDR3 has 15 amino acids. Trimming left V 2 bases short and J 2 bases short, with 15 bases between. This CDR3 reads CSARLLQGNNYGYTF. In DNA, the CDR3 is TGCAGTGCTAGACTCTTACAGGGTAACAACTATGGCTACACCTTC.

This clonotype turned up a few times. The chain employs TRBV19 and TRBJ2-7, with D tentatively TRBD1 (5 bases). There are 16 residues in the CDR3. Germline V lookup: CDR1 LNHDA, CDR2 SQIVND (reference sequence). Trimming removed 5 bases at V and 2 bases at J, with 19 bases between. The CDR3 DNA reads as TGTGCCAGTAGTCGCCCCGCAGGGTCGGGTACCTACGAGCAGTACTTC. Protein sequence: CASSRPAGSGTYEQYF.

The table lists this clonotype with a count of one. V gene TRBV10-3 combines with J gene TRBJ2-5, with D perhaps assigned TRBD1 or TRBD2 (5 bases each). CDR3 length: 14 amino acids. The V end lost 0 bases, the J end lost 2 bases, and 7 bases lay between the germline ends. Germline loops: CDR1 ENHRY, CDR2 SYGVKD. CDR3 residues: CAISESGPQETQYF. The CDR3 bases are TGTGCCATCAGTGAGTCGGGACCGCAAGAGACCCAGTACTTC.

This clonotype appeared many times. This sequence joins TRBV5-8 and TRBJ1-1; no definite D call. The CDR3 consists of 15 residues. The V end lost 0 bases, the J end lost 6 bases, and 15 bases lay between the germline ends. Germline CDR1 reads SGHTS; CDR2 reads YDEGEE. Here the CDR3 DNA reads TGTGCCAGCAGCTTGGCCGGCAGCGGATACTCTGAAGCTTTCTTT. It yields the protein CASSLAGSGYSEAFF.

Of note for this clonotype: One end of the junction does not line up with germline, which may come from a read error. The chain joins TRBV10-3 to TRBJ1-5; D possibly corresponds to TRBD1 (6 bases). This CDR3 has 14 residues. The germline V gene has CDR1 ENHRY and CDR2 SYGVKD. The CDR3 region is CASSEQGYNQPQHF. The CDR3 bases are TGTGCCAGCAGTGAACAGGGATACAATCAGCCCCAGCATTTT.

This clonotype was observed a few times. One end of the junction fails to match germline, which may point to a read error. The V and J genes are TRBV20-1 and TRBJ2-5, with 9 bases aligning to TRBD2. This CDR3 has 13 residues. Germline V lookup: CDR1 DFQATT, CDR2 SNEGSKA (reference sequence). CDR3 sequence reads: CSPIAGVTEAQYF. CDR3 nucleotide sequence: TGCAGCCCTATAGCGGGAGTCACAGAGGCCCAGTACTTC.

The chain uses TRBV25-1 and TRBJ2-7; the match to TRBD1 covers 9 bases. The CDR3 runs to 14 residues. The ends lost 4 bases at V and 7 bases at J; junction bases unmatched: 8. The V gene's germline CDR1 is MGHDK and CDR2 SYGVNS. The CDR3 sequence is CASSARGQGREQYF. CDR3 nucleotide sequence: TGTGCCAGCAGTGCCAGGGGACAGGGAAGGGAGCAGTACTTC.

Notes on this clonotype: With a much larger clone just one base away, this may be a read error. Since no conserved phenylalanine or tryptophan closes the CDR3, a read error is the likely cause. The gene calls are TRBV20-1 and TRBJ2-5; D call uncertain. The CDR3 runs 12 residues. V was pared by 6 bases and J by 5 bases, with 13 bases between. From germline, CDR1 is DFQATT and CDR2 SNEGSKA (reference sequence). This CDR3 reads CSAARASETQYY. CDR3 bases: TGCAGTGCCGCGAGAGCGTCCGAGACCCAGTACTAC.

On this clonotype itself: The junction shows a germline mismatch at one end, possibly a read error. The CDR3, as DNA: TGTGCCAGCAGCCCCCCCCCAGGGACCTCCTACGAGCAGCACTTC. Encoded protein: CASSPPPGTSYEQHF. V and J are TRBV9 and TRBJ2-7; either TRBD1 or TRBD2 may supply D (5 bases each). This CDR3 has 15 residues. CDR1 and CDR2 (germline): SGDLS, YYNGEE.